This T cell receptor beta chain came from a study of T cells in Graves' hyperthyroidism and ophthalmopathy. Authors of the study amplified TCR beta CDR3 regions from RNA transcripts. TCR CDR3 regions were first amplified by RT-PCR with HTBI primers. TCRdb analysed the multiplex PCR reads with MiXCR anew, one entry per CDR3 protein. The sample has approximately 600,000 distinct CDR3 sequences; 15% to 20% are singletons. As for this clonotype: Its antigen remains unidentified.

The CDR3 length is 14 residues. V shed 4 bases and J shed 8 bases, with 14 bases lying between them. CDR1 is SGHTA and CDR2 is FQGTGA in the germline V gene. Findings of the study overall: Model-based prediction identified ophthalmopathy a median roughly six months prior to its onset. Appearing also in blood were most of the thyroid clonotypes expanded above 0.001. A model built on 13 V-J features separated ophthalmopathy from stable hyperthyroidism.

The sample was blood. This receptor was obtained from a woman in her twenties or thirties with Graves' hyperthyroidism. The genes are TRBV7-3 and TRBJ2-2, with D perhaps TRBD2 (6 bases). The chain's CDR3 is CASSSLEGGGELFF. The CDR3 DNA is TGTGCCAGCAGCTCCCTGGAGGGTGGAGGGGAGCTGTTTTTT.